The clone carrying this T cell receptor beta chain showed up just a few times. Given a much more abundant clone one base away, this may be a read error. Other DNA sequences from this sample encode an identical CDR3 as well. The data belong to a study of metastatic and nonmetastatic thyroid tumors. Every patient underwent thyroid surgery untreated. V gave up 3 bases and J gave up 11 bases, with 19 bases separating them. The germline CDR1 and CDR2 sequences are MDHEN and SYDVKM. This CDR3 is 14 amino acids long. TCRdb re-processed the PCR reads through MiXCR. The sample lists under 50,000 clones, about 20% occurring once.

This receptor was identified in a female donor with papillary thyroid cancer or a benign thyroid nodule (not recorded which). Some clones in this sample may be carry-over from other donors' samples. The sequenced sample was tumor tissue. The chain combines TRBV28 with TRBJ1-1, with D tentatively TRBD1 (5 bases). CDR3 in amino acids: CASSFAQGPGRAFF. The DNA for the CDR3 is TGTGCCAGCAGTTTCGCTCAGGGCCCGGGTCGGGCTTTCTTT.